This passage covers 32 T cell receptor beta chains from one sample sequenced in a study of OX40 agonist ivuxolimab in advanced cancers. Using immunoSEQ multiplex PCR, the repertoire was profiled, and TCRdb retains in-frame clones only, with some absent. The table lists about 71,000 clones, around 80% of them singletons. Specimen: CD4+ or CD8+ T cells sorted from blood, collected in a trial of the OX40 agonist ivuxolimab. The source of these receptors is an adult with an advanced solid tumor such as melanoma, head and neck, liver or kidney cancer.

The rearrangement uses TRBV27 and TRBJ2-5; D is possibly TRBD1 or TRBD2 (5 bases each). Between the trimmed V and J ends, which lost 1 base and 2 bases, there was a span of 8 bases. The CDR3 is 14 residues long. CDR1 MNHEY and CDR2 SMNVEV come from the germline V gene (reference sequence). CDR3: CASSLWGGQETQYF. The DNA of the CDR3 is TGTGCCAGCAGTTTATGGGGCGGGCAAGAGACCCAGTACTTC.

This chain connects TRBV5-1 to TRBJ1-5; D may be TRBD1 (5 bases). V shed 4 bases and J shed 4 bases, with 9 bases lying between them. Germline CDR1 and CDR2: SGHRS and YFSETQ. CDR3 size: 13 residues. The CDR3 DNA sequence: TGCGCCAGCAGCCAGGGTGAGAATCAGCCCCAGCATTTT. Translated, it gives CASSQGENQPQHF.

A single count supports this clone. The limits of the CDR3 on the DNA are not certain, so only TCRdb's listed CDR3 is given. This sequence joins TRBV6-5 and TRBJ1-2. The CDR3 extends over 15 residues, inclusive of both ends. Germline values: CDR1 MNHEY, CDR2 SVGAGI. The CDR3 region is CASSTSGLTNYGYTF.

This sequence joins TRBV6-1 and TRBJ1-2, with a tentative D call TRBD1 (5 bases). Per germline, CDR1 MNHNS and CDR2 SASEGT. Between the trimmed V and J ends, which lost 8 bases and 4 bases, there was a span of 17 bases. The CDR3 has 14 residues. The CDR3 sequence is CASQRGSGTYGYTF. Written as DNA, the CDR3 is TGTGCCAGCCAACGCGGGTCAGGGACCTATGGCTACACCTTC.

This clone has a handful of counts. The chain combines TRBV7-9 with TRBJ2-7; 9 positions match TRBD1. The CDR3 spans 14 residues. The V gene end was trimmed by 4 bases and the J gene end by 2 bases; junction bases not matched to a gene: 3. Germline V gene data show CDR1 as SEHNR and CDR2 as FQNEAQ (reference sequence). DNA for the CDR3: TGTGCCAGCAGCTCGAGACAGGGGGCCTACGAGCAGTACTTC. Residues: CASSSRQGAYEQYF.

The gene calls are TRBV9 and TRBJ1-4; TRBD1 is a possible D gene (6 bases). This CDR3 contains 15 residues. Trimming cost V 3 bases and J 7 bases, with 16 bases left between them. The germline gives CDR1 SGDLS, CDR2 YYNGEE. Here the CDR3 reads CASSEGGQGAEKLFF. The CDR3 DNA is TGTGCCAGCAGCGAGGGGGGGCAGGGTGCTGAAAAACTGTTTTTT.

V gene TRBV10-3 combines with J gene TRBJ1-5, with TRBD1 matching over 8 bases. CDR1 is ENHRY, CDR2 SYGVKD, per germline. Germline trimming cut 6 bases from V and 7 bases from J; bases unmatched to any gene: 8. The CDR3 consists of 14 residues. The CDR3, as DNA: TGTGCCATCAGCCAAGGGACAGGAGGCCAGCCCCAGCATTTT. It translates to CAISQGTGGQPQHF.

This chain links TRBV7-9 with TRBJ1-4; D is unclear. Trimming cost V 1 base and J 4 bases, with 4 bases left between them. This CDR3 region has 13 residues. Germline V gene data show CDR1 as SEHNR and CDR2 as FQNEAQ (reference sequence). The CDR3 nucleotides read TGTGCCAGCAGCTTAGGGGGTAATGAAAAACTGTTTTTT. Its translation is CASSLGGNEKLFF.

The chain combines TRBV5-1 with TRBJ2-1; TRBD1 matches at 10 bases. There are 13 residues in the CDR3. CDR1 is SGHRS and CDR2 is YFSETQ in the germline V gene. V lost 5 bases and J lost 7; bases outside the gene matches: 3. CDR3: CASRGDRGNEQFF. Written as DNA, the CDR3 is TGCGCCAGCAGGGGGGACAGGGGAAATGAGCAGTTCTTC.

The chain links TRBV7-6 to TRBJ2-2; 12 nucleotides align to TRBD1. In germline, CDR1 is SGHVS, CDR2 FNYEAQ. Losses at the gene ends were 7 bases for V and 4 bases for J; bases not matched to a gene: 10. The CDR3 consists of 17 residues. This CDR3 is CASTGLGQGAGTGELFF. CDR3 DNA sequence: TGTGCCAGCACCGGGTTGGGACAGGGGGCAGGCACCGGGGAGCTGTTTTTT.

V usage is TRBV19 and J usage is TRBJ2-4, with D perhaps TRBD2 (6 bases). The V end lost 4 bases, the J end lost 3 bases, and 16 bases lay between the germline ends. The CDR3 covers 16 residues. Per germline, CDR1 LNHDA and CDR2 SQIVND (reference sequence). In nucleotides, the CDR3 is TGTGCCAGTAGTACCAGAGGAGGGTTGGGCAAAAACATTCAGTACTTC. It yields the protein CASSTRGGLGKNIQYF.

This chain links TRBV5-1 with TRBJ2-5, with TRBD2 matching over 11 bases. CDR1 is SGHRS, CDR2 YFSETQ, per germline. The ends lost 1 base at V and 5 bases at J; junction bases unmatched: 7. The CDR3 consists of 16 residues. Here the CDR3 reads CASSLMLAGGRETQYF. CDR3 in DNA: TGCGCCAGCAGCTTGATGCTAGCGGGGGGACGGGAGACCCAGTACTTC.

The rearrangement uses TRBV7-8 and TRBJ2-1; D unclear. The CDR3 totals 11 residues. V was shortened by 2 bases and J by 10 bases, with 6 bases between the two germline ends. Per the germline V gene, CDR1 is SGHVS and CDR2 is FQNEAQ. This chain's CDR3 is CASSLLAEQFF. The DNA of the CDR3 is TGTGCCAGCAGCTTATTGGCCGAGCAGTTCTTC.

The CDR3 DNA sequence: TGTGCCTGGAGTGGAGGCAGGGCTAGCGGGAGTTCCAATGAGCAGTTCTTC. It encodes CAWSGGRASGSSNEQFF. The chain employs TRBV30 and TRBJ2-1; TRBD2 agrees at 10 bases. The germline CDR1 and CDR2 sequences are GTSNPN and SVGIG (reference sequence). Unmatched junction bases numbered 12, after V lost 1 base and J lost 6 bases. The CDR3 has 17 residues.

The gene calls are TRBV19 and TRBJ2-3; TRBD1 agrees at 8 bases. Germline V gene data show CDR1 as LNHDA and CDR2 as SQIVND (reference sequence). This CDR3 spans 14 amino acids. V was pared by 6 bases and J by 1 base, with 3 bases of the junction left unmatched. CDR3 in DNA: TGTGCCAGTAGCCCGGGACAGGGCACAGATACGCAGTATTTT. It yields the protein CASSPGQGTDTQYF.

The rearrangement uses TRBV11-3 and TRBJ1-1, with a possible D match to TRBD1 (5 bases). Looked up from germline, CDR1 is SGHNT and CDR2 is YENEEA. The CDR3 has 16 residues. V shed 5 bases and J shed 0 bases, with 16 bases lying between them. The CDR3 DNA reads as TGTGCCAGCAGCAAGGGGTCCGGATCAATGAACACTGAAGCTTTCTTT. It encodes CASSKGSGSMNTEAFF.

This clone was seen only once. The chain has TRBV2 and TRBJ2-3; unclear D gene. The CDR3 runs 15 residues. Germline CDR1 SNHLY, CDR2 FYNNEI. Deletions cut 1 base from V and 0 bases from J, with 8 bases between. In DNA form, the CDR3 reads TGTGCCAGCAGTGAAGAAGAAACGAGCACAGATACGCAGTATTTT. This codes for CASSEEETSTDTQYF.

This clone showed up just once. In nucleotides, the CDR3 is TGTGCCAGCAGTTTCGGACGGTCCGGCGGGGCAGATACGCAGTATTTT. It is translated as CASSFGRSGGADTQYF. V and J are TRBV6-5 and TRBJ2-3; possible D gene TRBD2, 6 bases. This CDR3 region has 16 residues. Germline-derived CDR1 and CDR2 are MNHEY and SVGAGI. Trimming shortened V by 4 bases and J by 4 bases, and 18 bases separated the two germline ends.

Turning to this clone: Other nucleotide sequences from this sample produce the same CDR3. The chain employs TRBV6-1 and TRBJ2-3; 11 bases align to TRBD2. This CDR3 contains 16 residues. Germline V gene data show CDR1 as MNHNS and CDR2 as SASEGT. V was clipped by 0 bases and J by 4 bases; unmatched bases: 3. CDR3 DNA sequence: TGTGCCAGCAGTGAAGCGTTAGCGGGAGGGCCAGATACGCAGTATTTT. This codes for CASSEALAGGPDTQYF.

J is TRBJ2-3 and V is TRBV6-1; D is uncertain. Germline assignment: CDR1 MNHNS and CDR2 SASEGT. V lost 4 bases to trimming and J lost 2 bases, with 10 bases between them. This CDR3 is built from 14 residues. The CDR3 bases are TGTGCCAGCAGTGCGGCCGGAAACACAGATACGCAGTATTTT. Its protein product is CASSAAGNTDTQYF.

The chain employs TRBV7-2 and TRBJ1-2; no definite D call. The CDR3 has 12 residues. Trimming pared 2 bases from V and 8 bases from J, leaving 9 bases between. CDR1 and CDR2 (germline): SGHTA, FQGNSA. The CDR3 coding sequence is TGTGCCAGCAGCTTAAGAGCGGCGGGCTACACCTTC. This gives the protein CASSLRAAGYTF.

The chain uses TRBV2 and TRBJ2-2; the D is unclear. Germline CDR1 SNHLY, CDR2 FYNNEI. With 4 bases removed from V and 4 bases from J, the gap between germline ends came to 7 bases. The CDR3 spans 13 residues. The CDR3 is CASSGIPTGELFF. CDR3 nucleotides: TGTGCCAGCAGTGGGATCCCCACCGGGGAGCTGTTTTTT.

In its sample, this clone was seen once. V usage is TRBV18 and J usage is TRBJ1-6; D remains ambiguous. Germline-derived CDR1 and CDR2 are KGHSH and LQKENI. The ends were cut back, 2 bases at V and 11 bases at J, with 13 bases in the middle. The CDR3 consists of 14 residues. CDR3 region: CASSPTSGEAPLHF. The DNA of the CDR3 is TGTGCCAGCTCACCAACGTCGGGAGAGGCACCCCTCCACTTT.

The chain joins TRBV7-9 to TRBJ1-6, with D possibly TRBD1 on 5 matching bases. CDR3 length: 12 amino acids. V lost 5 bases and J lost 9, with 8 bases in between. Germline values: CDR1 SEHNR, CDR2 FQNEAQ (reference sequence). This CDR3 is CASSVQGSPLHF. In nucleotides, the CDR3 is TGTGCCAGCAGCGTCCAGGGTTCACCCCTCCACTTT.

The chain has TRBV7-7 and TRBJ2-2; 9 positions agree with TRBD2. Trimming cost V 2 bases and J 1 base; bases outside gene matches: 2. Germline V lookup: CDR1 SSHAT, CDR2 FNYEAQ (reference sequence). The CDR3 runs to 16 residues. The CDR3 here is CASSLLAGQNTGELFF. In nucleotides, the CDR3 is TGTGCCAGCAGCTTACTAGCGGGGCAGAACACCGGGGAGCTGTTTTTT.

The V and J genes are TRBV4-1 and TRBJ2-5, with 8 bases matching TRBD2. CDR3 length: 14 amino acids. V lost 1 base and J lost 5; bases outside the gene matches: 3. Per germline, CDR1 MGHRA and CDR2 YSYEKL. The CDR3 DNA follows: TGCGCCAGCAGCCAAGGACTAGCGCAGGAGACCCAGTACTTC. It translates to CASSQGLAQETQYF.

This chain links TRBV29-1 with TRBJ1-2; TRBD1 aligns across 7 bases. The trim removed 6 bases at V and 0 bases at J, leaving 10 bases unmatched. Germline lookup yields CDR1 SQVTM and CDR2 ANQGSEA. The CDR3 length is 15 residues. CDR3 in amino acids: CSVTGTEPTNYGYTF. CDR3 DNA sequence: TGCAGCGTCACCGGGACAGAGCCTACTAACTATGGCTACACCTTC.

The V gene is TRBV5-8, the J gene TRBJ2-1; TRBD1 matches at 8 bases. CDR1 is SGHTS, CDR2 YDEGEE, per germline. There are 15 residues in the CDR3. With 2 bases clipped from V and 1 base from J, the junction kept 2 bases outside the gene matches. CDR3 bases: TGTGCCAGCAGCTTCACAGGGGGGTCCTACAATGAGCAGTTCTTC. It codes for CASSFTGGSYNEQFF.

V usage is TRBV7-9 and J usage is TRBJ1-1; 11 bases are a match to TRBD1. CDR1 is SEHNR, CDR2 FQNEAQ, per germline (reference sequence). The CDR3 length is 13 residues. V trimming: 6 bases; J trimming: 6 bases; junction bases outside the gene matches: 3. CDR3 nucleotide sequence: TGTGCCAGCAGATCGGACAGGGGGCCTGAAGCTTTCTTT. Its protein is CASRSDRGPEAFF.

This chain joins TRBV2 and TRBJ2-6, with 7 bases lining up with TRBD1. V dropped 6 bases and J dropped 4; count of bases not matched to a gene: 9. There are 16 residues in the CDR3. CDR1 and CDR2 from the germline V gene are SNHLY and FYNNEI. The DNA for the CDR3 is TGTGCCAGCAGCGCCCGACAGGGTGGGGGGGCCAACGTCCTGACTTTC. Protein: CASSARQGGGANVLTF.

In this sample, this clone turned up a few times. One end of the junction does not line up with germline, which may come from a read error. Within the sample, other DNA sequences also encode this same CDR3. This sequence joins TRBV5-4 and TRBJ1-5; weak D call: TRBD1 (5 bases). CDR1 SGHNT and CDR2 YYREEE come from the germline V gene (reference sequence). There are 15 residues in the CDR3. The CDR3 is CASSQDWDSNQPQHF. The DNA for the CDR3 is TGCGCCAGCAGCCAAGATTGGGACAGCAATCAGCCCCAGCATTTT.

V usage is TRBV5-1 and J usage is TRBJ2-1, with D maybe TRBD2 (5 bases). CDR1 and CDR2 from the germline V gene are SGHRS and YFSETQ. This CDR3 comprises 14 residues. Between the trimmed V and J ends, which lost 5 bases and 2 bases, there was a span of 11 bases. This CDR3 reads CASSPTTTYNEQFF. CDR3 nucleotides: TGCGCCAGCAGTCCGACTACCACCTACAATGAGCAGTTCTTC.